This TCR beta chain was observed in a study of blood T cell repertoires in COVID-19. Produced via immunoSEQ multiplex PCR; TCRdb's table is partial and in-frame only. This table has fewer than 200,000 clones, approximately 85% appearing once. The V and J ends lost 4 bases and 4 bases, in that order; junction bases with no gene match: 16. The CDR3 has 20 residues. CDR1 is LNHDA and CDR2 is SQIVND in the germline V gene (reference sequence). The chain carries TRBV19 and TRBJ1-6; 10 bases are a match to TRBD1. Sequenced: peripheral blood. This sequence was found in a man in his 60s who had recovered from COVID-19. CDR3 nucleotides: TGTGCCAGTAGTACAAGCCGGGACAGGGGCCACGATACATATAATTCACCCCTCCACTTT. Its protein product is CASSTSRDRGHDTYNSPLHF.